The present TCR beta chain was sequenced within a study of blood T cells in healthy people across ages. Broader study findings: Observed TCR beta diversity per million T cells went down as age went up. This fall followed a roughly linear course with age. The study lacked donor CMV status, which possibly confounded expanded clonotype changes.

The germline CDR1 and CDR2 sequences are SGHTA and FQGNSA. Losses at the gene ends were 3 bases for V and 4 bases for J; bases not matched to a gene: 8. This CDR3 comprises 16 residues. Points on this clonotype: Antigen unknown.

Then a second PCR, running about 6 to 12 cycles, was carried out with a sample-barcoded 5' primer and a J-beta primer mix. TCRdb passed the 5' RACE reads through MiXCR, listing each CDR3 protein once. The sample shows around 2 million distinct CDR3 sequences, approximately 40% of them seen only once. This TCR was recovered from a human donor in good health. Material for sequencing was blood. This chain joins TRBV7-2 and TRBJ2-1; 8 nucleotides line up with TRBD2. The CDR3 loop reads CASSFGTSRGYNEQFF. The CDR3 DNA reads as TGTGCCAGCAGCTTTGGGACTAGTCGAGGATACAATGAGCAGTTCTTC.